Each of the 17 T cell receptor beta chains below was sequenced from the same sample in a study of response to subunit inactivated influenza vaccine. TCRdb re-derived calls from the RT-PCR reads in MiXCR, one entry per CDR3 protein. The repertoire includes hundreds of thousands of distinct CDR3 sequences, 15% to 20% of them detected once, and 11% sits in the top ten. The specimen was PBMCs from blood, collected 4 to 6 days after vaccination. These receptors were collected from a man aged 50 to 60 who received an inactivated influenza vaccine.

This clonotype was seen only a few times. The V and J genes are TRBV18 and TRBJ1-3; 8 bases map to TRBD1. J lost 3 bases, V lost 5 bases, and 3 bases had no gene match. The CDR3 has 14 amino acids. The germline gives CDR1 KGHSH, CDR2 LQKENI. The CDR3 is CASSSDRGGNTIYF. DNA of the CDR3: TGTGCCAGCTCAAGCGACAGGGGTGGAAACACCATATATTTT.

The chain combines TRBV4-2 with TRBJ2-7, with D perhaps matching TRBD1 or TRBD2 (5 bases each). Deletions cut 1 base from V and 5 bases from J, with 15 bases between. The CDR3 contains 15 residues. CDR1 LGHNA and CDR2 YNFKEQ come from the germline V gene. Written as DNA, the CDR3 is TGTGCCAGCAGCCAAGGGGACCTTCAAGTGAACGAGCAGTACTTC. Its protein product is CASSQGDLQVNEQYF.

Only a few counts were recorded for this clonotype. The chain uses TRBV4-1 and TRBJ1-2, with TRBD1 identical over 8 bases. The CDR3 is made up of 15 amino acids. With V trimmed by 4 bases and J by 0 bases, 4 bases remained unmatched. Germline loops: CDR1 MGHRA, CDR2 YSYEKL. DNA for the CDR3: TGCGCCAGCAGCCGGCAGGGGGCGGCTAACTATGGCTACACCTTC. Protein product: CASSRQGAANYGYTF.

This clonotype occurred many times. This chain links TRBV27 with TRBJ2-3; D may correspond to TRBD1 or TRBD2 (6 bases each). CDR1 is MNHEY, CDR2 SMNVEV, per germline (reference sequence). This CDR3 is 15 amino acids long. With 2 bases removed from V and 2 bases from J, the gap between germline ends came to 11 bases. CDR3 amino acids: CASSLTGGPTDTQYF. The CDR3 coding sequence is TGTGCCAGCAGTTTAACCGGGGGCCCCACAGATACGCAGTATTTT.

This clonotype was detected many times. This chain uses TRBV20-1 with TRBJ1-1, with TRBD1 matching 9 bases. Germline values: CDR1 DFQATT, CDR2 SNEGSKA (reference sequence). J was trimmed by 8 bases and V by 5 bases; bases with no gene match: 12. The CDR3 is 14 amino acids. The chain's CDR3 is CSALFGTGNREAFF. CDR3 nucleotides: TGCAGTGCTCTGTTCGGGACAGGGAATCGCGAAGCTTTCTTT.

As to this clonotype: A read error may produce the germline difference seen at one junction end. The chain carries TRBV15 and TRBJ2-1; 13 positions agree with TRBD2. Looked up from germline, CDR1 is LNHNV and CDR2 is YYDKDF (reference sequence). This CDR3 has 18 amino acids. This CDR3 is CATRRDRLAGGVGNEQFF. The CDR3 coding sequence is TGTGCCACCAGGAGAGACAGACTAGCGGGGGGCGTCGGCAATGAGCAGTTCTTC.

The rearrangement joins TRBV7-9 to TRBJ2-5; 9 bases map to TRBD1. In germline, CDR1 is SEHNR, CDR2 FQNEAQ (reference sequence). V lost 0 bases to trimming and J lost 3 bases; unmatched junction nucleotides: 5. This CDR3 is built from 16 residues. The CDR3 loop is CASSLAPGQGKETQYF. CDR3 nucleotides: TGTGCCAGCAGCTTAGCCCCGGGACAGGGAAAAGAGACCCAGTACTTC.

This clonotype has a handful of counts. V and J are TRBV20-1 and TRBJ2-3; D gene unclear. Trimming removed 5 bases at V and 5 bases at J, with 14 bases between. CDR1 DFQATT and CDR2 SNEGSKA come from the germline V gene (reference sequence). CDR3 size: 13 residues. CDR3 amino acids: CSARRRDGDTQYF. In DNA form, the CDR3 reads TGCAGTGCTCGACGACGTGACGGAGATACGCAGTATTTT.

V is TRBV29-1 and J is TRBJ2-4; 16 bases line up with TRBD2. CDR1 is SQVTM, CDR2 ANQGSEA, per germline. V dropped 6 bases and J dropped 2; count of bases not matched to a gene: 10. The CDR3 has 18 amino acids. The CDR3 coding sequence is TGCAGCGTCGACTCCGGGACTAGCGGGGGGGCAACCAAAAACATTCAGTACTTC. It is translated as CSVDSGTSGGATKNIQYF.

J is TRBJ2-3 and V is TRBV7-8; perhaps TRBD1 as D (6 bases). The germline V gene encodes CDR1 SGHVS and CDR2 FQNEAQ. The V end lost 5 bases, the J end lost 1 base, and 16 bases lay between the germline ends. This CDR3 region has 16 residues. Here the CDR3 reads CASSPIWDIGTDTQYF. DNA for the CDR3: TGTGCCAGCAGCCCGATATGGGACATCGGCACAGATACGCAGTATTTT.

The chain couples TRBV5-6 to TRBJ2-1; 8 nucleotides match TRBD2. The CDR3 spans 16 residues. V lost 2 bases and J lost 2; bases outside the gene matches: 6. The germline CDR1 and CDR2 sequences are SGHDT and YYEEEE. CDR3: CASSFSAGVPYNEQFF. Here the CDR3 DNA reads TGTGCCAGCAGCTTTTCAGCGGGAGTGCCCTACAATGAGCAGTTCTTC.

To note about this clonotype: A junction boundary mismatches the germline segment, possibly from a read error. V is TRBV29-1 and J is TRBJ1-2; D remains ambiguous. The CDR3 sequence is 12 residues long. Germline V gene lookup returns CDR1 SQVTM and CDR2 ANQGSEA. This CDR3 is CIVESRVYGYTF. CDR3 sequence (DNA): TGCATCGTTGAATCGAGGGTCTATGGCTACACCTTC.

This clonotype was picked up many times. The chain has TRBV10-3 and TRBJ2-7; the D gene is possibly TRBD2 (6 bases). Germline CDR1 and CDR2: ENHRY and SYGVKD. The CDR3 is 17 residues long. Trimming removed 3 bases at V and 5 bases at J, with 23 bases between. CDR3 amino acids: CAISDIRLASGFHEQYF. The CDR3 nucleotides are TGTGCCATCAGTGATATTAGGCTAGCGTCAGGTTTCCACGAGCAGTACTTC.

This clonotype was picked up a small number of times. The J gene is TRBJ2-2, the V gene TRBV5-5; possibly TRBD1 or TRBD2 for D (5 bases each). CDR3 length equals 15 residues. Trimming stripped 4 bases from V and 2 bases from J, with 12 bases between. Germline-derived CDR1 and CDR2 are SGHKS and YYEKEE (reference sequence). CDR3 residues: CASSKWGINTGELFF. CDR3 bases: TGTGCCAGCAGCAAGTGGGGGATTAACACCGGGGAGCTGTTTTTT.

In this sample, this clonotype turned up a few times. The chain combines TRBV7-2 with TRBJ1-1; unclear D gene. The CDR3 sequence is 14 residues long. Germline CDR1 SGHTA, CDR2 FQGNSA. The V and J ends lost 0 bases and 2 bases respectively, with 7 bases between them. CDR3 residues: CASSLALSNTEAFF. CDR3 sequence (DNA): TGTGCCAGCAGCTTAGCGCTCAGTAACACTGAAGCTTTCTTT.

The gene calls are TRBV4-1 and TRBJ2-7, with D tentatively TRBD1 (6 bases). From germline, CDR1 is MGHRA and CDR2 YSYEKL. Trimming removed 4 bases at V and 2 bases at J, with 12 bases between. The CDR3 sequence is 14 residues long. The CDR3 here is CASSPRQAPYEQYF. The CDR3, as DNA: TGCGCCAGCAGCCCCCGACAGGCCCCCTACGAGCAGTACTTC.

This clonotype was recorded a few times. This rearrangement joins TRBV5-1 to TRBJ2-7, with D maybe TRBD1 (5 bases). The germline V and J ends were trimmed by 0 bases and 4 bases, with 11 bases remaining between them. CDR1 is SGHRS and CDR2 is YFSETQ in the germline V gene. This CDR3 is built from 14 residues. The CDR3 nucleotides are TGCGCCAGCAGCTTGGAGGGGATAGGGTACGAGCAGTACTTC. Its translation: CASSLEGIGYEQYF.